This T cell receptor (beta chain) was observed in a study of tumor-infiltrating lymphocytes in oesophageal squamous cell carcinoma. This clonotype was detected a few times. Each CDR3 protein gets one entry after TCRdb re-called the PCR reads with MiXCR. The data show 5,500 to 7,500 distinct CDR3 sequences, with roughly 15% seen just once and around a sixth held by the top ten. The origin of this receptor is a male donor with esophageal squamous cell carcinoma. The material sequenced was esophageal tumor tissue.

CDR3 bases: TGTGCCAGCACTATTGGGACACCCATCGGGGGCTACACCTTC. Encoded protein: CASTIGTPIGGYTF. This chain joins TRBV28 and TRBJ1-2, with D maybe TRBD1 (6 bases). The CDR3 loop spans 14 amino acids. V shed 7 bases and J shed 8 bases, with 20 bases lying between them. Per germline, CDR1 MDHEN and CDR2 SYDVKM.